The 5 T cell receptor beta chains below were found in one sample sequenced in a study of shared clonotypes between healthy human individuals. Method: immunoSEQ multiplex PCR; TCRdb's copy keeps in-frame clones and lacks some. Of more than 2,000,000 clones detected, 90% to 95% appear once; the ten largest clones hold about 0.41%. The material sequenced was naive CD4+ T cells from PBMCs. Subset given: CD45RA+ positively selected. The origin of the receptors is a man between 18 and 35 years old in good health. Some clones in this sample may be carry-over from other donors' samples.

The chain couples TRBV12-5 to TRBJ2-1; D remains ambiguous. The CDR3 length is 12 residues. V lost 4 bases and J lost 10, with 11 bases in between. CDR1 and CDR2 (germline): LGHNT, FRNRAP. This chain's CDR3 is CASGSDRREQFF. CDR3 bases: TGTGCTAGTGGTTCGGACCGACGGGAGCAGTTCTTC.

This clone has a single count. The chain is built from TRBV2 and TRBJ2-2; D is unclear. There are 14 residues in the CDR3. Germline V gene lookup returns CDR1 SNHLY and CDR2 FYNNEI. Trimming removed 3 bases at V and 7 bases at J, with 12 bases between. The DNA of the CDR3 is TGTGCCAGCAGTGATGGGCCAGGCTACGGGGAGCTGTTTTTT. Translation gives CASSDGPGYGELFF. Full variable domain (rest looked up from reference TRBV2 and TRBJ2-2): EPEVTQTPSHQVTQMGQEVILRCVPISNHLYFYWYRQILGQKVEFLVSFYNNEISEKSEIFDDQFSVERPDGSNFTLKIRSTKLEDSAMYFCASSDGPGYGELFFGEGSRLTVL.

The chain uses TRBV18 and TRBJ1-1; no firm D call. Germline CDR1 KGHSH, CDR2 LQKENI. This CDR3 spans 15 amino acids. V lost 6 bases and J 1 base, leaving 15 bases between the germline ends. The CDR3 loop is CASSLPRTANTEAFF. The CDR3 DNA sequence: TGTGCCAGCTCCCTTCCCAGGACGGCGAACACTGAAGCTTTCTTT.

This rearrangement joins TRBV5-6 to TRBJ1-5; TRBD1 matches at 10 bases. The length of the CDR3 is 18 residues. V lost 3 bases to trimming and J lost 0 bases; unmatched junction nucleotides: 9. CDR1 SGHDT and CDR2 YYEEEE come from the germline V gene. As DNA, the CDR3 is TGTGCCAGCAGCTCCGGGGACAGGGGACTCTATAGCAATCAGCCCCAGCATTTT. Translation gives CASSSGDRGLYSNQPQHF.

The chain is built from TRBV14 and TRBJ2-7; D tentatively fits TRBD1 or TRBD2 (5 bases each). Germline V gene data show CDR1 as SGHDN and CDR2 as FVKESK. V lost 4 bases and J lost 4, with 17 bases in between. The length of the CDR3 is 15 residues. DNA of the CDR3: TGTGCCAGCAGCCCGAAGGCCCAGGGAGCTTACGAGCAGTACTTC. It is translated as CASSPKAQGAYEQYF. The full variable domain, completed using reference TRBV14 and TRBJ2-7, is EAGVTQFPSHSVIEKGQTVTLRCDPISGHDNLYWYRRVMGKEIKFLLHFVKESKQDESGMPNNRFLAERTGGTYSTLKVQPAELEDSGVYFCASSPKAQGAYEQYFGPGTRLTVT.